The clone carrying this T cell receptor (beta chain) was seen just once. Its antigen is undetermined. This sample stems from a study of PD-L1 blockade in urothelial cancer. Across the study: Most of the 29 patients were males with bladder-origin urothelial cancer. Researchers found blood samples held a median of approximately 150,000 T cells.

V was trimmed by 4 bases and J by 7 bases, leaving 13 bases between them. CDR1 is SQVTM and CDR2 is ANQGSEA in the germline V gene. The CDR3 is 12 amino acids. TCRdb's copy holds only in-frame clones and misses some; the assay was immunoSEQ multiplex PCR. The table has about 100,000 clones, around 90% seen once; the top ten hold 0.92%. The study, taken as a whole, reports: Tumor-linked clones in blood grew more by 3 weeks in durable-benefit patients.

Sequenced material: PBMCs, taken around atezolizumab (anti-PD-L1) treatment. The chain recombines TRBV29-1 with TRBJ1-1; D unresolved. This sequence was found in a woman older than 75 with urothelial cancer. The CDR3 sequence is CSVVRGNSEAFF. The DNA for the CDR3 is TGCAGCGTTGTTCGGGGAAATAGTGAAGCTTTCTTT.